A single sample gave rise to the 25 T cell receptor beta chains below, sequenced in a study of OX40 agonist ivuxolimab in advanced cancers. Generated by immunoSEQ multiplex PCR, the TCRdb table keeps only in-frame clones and is missing some. The sample records tens of thousands of clones, 70% to 90% being singletons. The material sequenced was CD4+ or CD8+ T cells sorted from blood, taken in a trial of the OX40 agonist ivuxolimab. These receptors originate from an adult with an advanced solid tumor such as melanoma, head and neck, liver or kidney cancer.

This clone was detected a few times. V usage is TRBV18 and J usage is TRBJ2-7; perhaps TRBD1 as D (5 bases). CDR3 size: 15 residues. Between the trimmed V and J ends, which lost 3 bases and 2 bases, there was a span of 14 bases. The germline gives CDR1 KGHSH, CDR2 LQKENI. The CDR3 is CASSPVTGPTYEQYF. CDR3 nucleotides: TGTGCCAGCTCACCGGTAACAGGTCCCACCTACGAGCAGTACTTC.

The rearrangement links TRBV6-5 to TRBJ1-2; 7 bases match TRBD1. Germline CDR1 reads MNHEY; CDR2 reads SVGAGI. V lost 0 bases, J lost 5 bases, and 6 bases stayed unmatched. The CDR3 extends over 15 amino acids. The CDR3 DNA sequence: TGTGCCAGCAGTTACTCGTTACAGGGGAAGTATGGCTACACCTTC. Protein: CASSYSLQGKYGYTF.

This sequence joins TRBV19 and TRBJ1-1, with D uncertain. The CDR3 has 13 amino acids. V lost 5 bases and J lost 6, with 13 bases in between. Germline V gene lookup returns CDR1 LNHDA and CDR2 SQIVND (reference sequence). This chain's CDR3 is CASSYRRNAEAFF. The CDR3 DNA is TGTGCCAGTAGTTACAGAAGAAACGCTGAAGCTTTCTTT.

This rearrangement joins TRBV7-8 to TRBJ2-1; TRBD1 or TRBD2 may be the D gene (5 bases each). V dropped 2 bases and J dropped 9 bases, with 14 bases sitting between them. This CDR3 comprises 14 residues. Germline lookup yields CDR1 SGHVS and CDR2 FQNEAQ. The CDR3 here is CASSLRIDGGEQFF. The CDR3 DNA reads as TGTGCCAGCAGCTTACGAATAGATGGGGGTGAGCAGTTCTTC.

Remarks on this clone: At one of its ends the junction is not consistent with the germline gene, which may arise from a read error. The V and J genes are TRBV11-3 and TRBJ1-2; D unclear. This CDR3 has 13 amino acids. Germline CDR1 SGHNT, CDR2 YENEEA. DNA of the CDR3: TGTGCCAGCACTCAACGGGGTAACTCTGGCTACACCTTC. It is translated as CASTQRGNSGYTF.

The chain is built from TRBV5-4 and TRBJ1-6; 7 bases match TRBD1. Germline V CDR1 and CDR2: SGHNT, YYREEE (reference sequence). The CDR3 is 16 amino acids. Trimming cost V 2 bases and J 0 bases; bases outside gene matches: 2. The CDR3 bases are TGTGCCAGCAGCTTACAGGGGAGCTCCTATAATTCACCCCTCCACTTT. It translates to CASSLQGSSYNSPLHF.

The rearrangement uses TRBV7-2 and TRBJ2-2; 9 bases map to TRBD1. CDR3 length equals 15 residues. Germline lookup yields CDR1 SGHTA and CDR2 FQGNSA. The trim removed 6 bases at V and 3 bases at J, leaving 5 bases unmatched. This CDR3 is CASRWTGDYTGELFF. CDR3 in DNA: TGTGCCAGCAGGTGGACAGGGGATTACACCGGGGAGCTGTTTTTT.

This sequence joins TRBV7-2 and TRBJ2-3; 12 bases fit TRBD2. Germline CDR1 is SGHTA and CDR2 is FQGNSA. The V gene end was trimmed by 5 bases and the J gene end by 5 bases; junction bases not matched to a gene: 8. CDR3 size: 16 residues. The chain's CDR3 is CASSRGLAGFRDTQYF. The CDR3, as DNA: TGTGCCAGCAGCCGAGGACTAGCGGGATTTAGAGATACGCAGTATTTT.

The chain couples TRBV10-1 to TRBJ2-2; TRBD1 matches at 7 bases. The ends lost 4 bases at V and 7 bases at J; junction bases unmatched: 12. CDR3 length: 16 residues. In germline, CDR1 is WNHNN, CDR2 SYGVQD (reference sequence). CDR3 protein: CASSGGTAESYGELFF. CDR3 bases: TGCGCCAGCAGTGGGGGGACAGCAGAAAGTTACGGGGAGCTGTTTTTT.

This clone occurred once. The V gene is TRBV7-8, the J gene TRBJ1-5; D is perhaps TRBD1 (5 bases). Deletions cut 8 bases from V and 0 bases from J, with 14 bases between. The CDR3 totals 15 residues. The germline V gene encodes CDR1 SGHVS and CDR2 FQNEAQ. This CDR3 is CASRPETVSNQPQHF. The CDR3 coding sequence is TGTGCCAGCCGACCAGAGACAGTTAGCAATCAGCCCCAGCATTTT.

This chain connects TRBV19 to TRBJ2-6, with 8 bases fitting TRBD1. This CDR3 comprises 16 residues. J was trimmed by 2 bases and V by 6 bases; bases with no gene match: 6. Per the germline V gene, CDR1 is LNHDA and CDR2 is SQIVND (reference sequence). CDR3 amino acids: CASSTGQGAGANVLTF. In DNA form, the CDR3 reads TGTGCCAGTAGCACCGGACAGGGCGCTGGGGCCAACGTCCTGACTTTC.

The chain carries TRBV7-9 and TRBJ1-1; 9 bases fit TRBD1. CDR3 length equals 15 residues. Losses at the gene ends were 2 bases for V and 3 bases for J; bases not matched to a gene: 4. The germline gives CDR1 SEHNR, CDR2 FQNEAQ (reference sequence). In DNA form, the CDR3 reads TGTGCCAGCAGCTTATTGGGACAGGGCGACACTGAAGCTTTCTTT. Its translation is CASSLLGQGDTEAFF. The full variable domain, completed using reference TRBV7-9 and TRBJ1-1, is DTGVSQNPRHKITKRGQNVTFRCDPISEHNRLYWYRQTLGQGPEFLTYFQNEAQLEKSRLLSDRFSAERPKGSFSTLEIQRTEQGDSAMYLCASSLLGQGDTEAFFGQGTRLTVV.

The rearrangement uses TRBV7-9 and TRBJ2-3; D assignment may be TRBD1 or TRBD2 (6 bases each). Trimming shortened V by 6 bases and J by 3 bases, and 19 bases separated the two germline ends. The CDR3 extends over 16 amino acids. Germline CDR1 reads SEHNR; CDR2 reads FQNEAQ (reference sequence). The CDR3 sequence is CASSSARGAVTDTQYF. The CDR3, as DNA: TGTGCCAGCAGTTCCGCTAGGGGGGCCGTAACAGATACGCAGTATTTT.

There are a few counts of this clone. V usage is TRBV5-1 and J usage is TRBJ1-6; TRBD1 is a possible D gene (6 bases). This CDR3 has 14 residues. Germline CDR1 and CDR2: SGHRS and YFSETQ. The V gene lost 3 bases and the J gene lost 7 bases, with 11 bases spanning the gap. For the CDR3, the DNA is TGCGCCAGCAGCTCCTTTACAGGGAATTCACCCCTCCACTTT. It codes for CASSSFTGNSPLHF.

The chain carries TRBV2 and TRBJ1-1; D is undetermined. The CDR3 loop spans 12 amino acids. Deletions cut 6 bases from V and 4 bases from J, with 9 bases between. CDR1 is SNHLY, CDR2 FYNNEI, per germline. The CDR3 sequence: CASSRAGTEAFF. CDR3 coding DNA: TGTGCCAGCAGCCGGGCTGGCACTGAAGCTTTCTTT.

The genes are TRBV29-1 and TRBJ1-2; D gene unclear. The CDR3 spans 12 residues. V was trimmed by 4 bases and J by 2 bases, leaving 8 bases between them. The germline gives CDR1 SQVTM, CDR2 ANQGSEA. The CDR3 loop is CSVVEANYGYTF. The CDR3, as DNA: TGCAGCGTTGTAGAGGCAAACTATGGCTACACCTTC.

CDR3 region: CASAGANSPLHF. The CDR3 region has the DNA TGTGCCAGCGCGGGGGCAAATTCACCCCTCCACTTT. This chain uses TRBV9 with TRBJ1-6; a possible D gene is TRBD1 (6 bases). Per the germline V gene, CDR1 is SGDLS and CDR2 is YYNGEE. The CDR3 totals 12 residues. The ends were cut back, 7 bases at V and 7 bases at J, with 9 bases in the middle. Combining the CDR3 with reference TRBV9 and TRBJ1-6 gives the whole variable domain DSGVTQTPKHLITATGQRVTLRCSPRSGDLSVYWYQQSLDQGLQFLIQYYNGEERAKGNILERFSAQQFPDLHSELNLSSLELGDSALYFCASAGANSPLHFGNGTRLTVT.

The chain is built from TRBV7-9 and TRBJ1-4, with D unclear. Germline-derived CDR1 and CDR2 are SEHNR and FQNEAQ (reference sequence). There are 15 residues in the CDR3. The V and J ends lost 3 bases and 0 bases respectively, with 8 bases between them. CDR3: CASSFDLATNEKLFF. Written as DNA, the CDR3 is TGTGCCAGCAGCTTCGACCTTGCAACTAATGAAAAACTGTTTTTT.

This clone was seen only a few times. This rearrangement joins TRBV4-1 to TRBJ1-5; D unresolved. V lost 0 bases to trimming and J lost 7 bases, with 13 bases between them. Germline CDR1 MGHRA, CDR2 YSYEKL. This CDR3 region has 15 residues. The CDR3, as DNA: TGCGCCAGCAGCCAAGAAAGTCGGTTGGGACAGCCCCAGCATTTT. Protein sequence: CASSQESRLGQPQHF.

The rearrangement uses TRBV14 and TRBJ2-2; either TRBD1 or TRBD2 may supply D (7 bases each). The CDR3 spans 17 residues. V was trimmed by 5 bases and J by 4 bases, leaving 20 bases between them. Germline CDR1 SGHDN, CDR2 FVKESK. Written as DNA, the CDR3 is TGTGCCAGCAGCTACCGGGGGGACAGATGGGGCACCGGGGAGCTGTTTTTT. Its translation: CASSYRGDRWGTGELFF.

This chain connects TRBV2 to TRBJ1-2; 7 bases map to TRBD1. The CDR3 is 13 amino acids. CDR1 and CDR2 from the germline V gene are SNHLY and FYNNEI. Losses at the gene ends were 6 bases for V and 4 bases for J; bases not matched to a gene: 5. The CDR3 DNA sequence: TGTGCCAGCAGGCCGGGACAGACCTATGGCTACACCTTC. Residues: CASRPGQTYGYTF.

V is TRBV2 and J is TRBJ2-3; D is perhaps TRBD1 (6 bases). The germline V gene has CDR1 SNHLY and CDR2 FYNNEI. V dropped 7 bases and J dropped 3 bases, with 17 bases sitting between them. This CDR3 is 15 amino acids long. The chain's CDR3 is CASIPLQGRTDTQYF. In DNA, the CDR3 is TGTGCCAGCATCCCCCTACAGGGCAGGACAGATACGCAGTATTTT.

V and J are TRBV27 and TRBJ1-2; D unclear. The CDR3 consists of 13 residues. CDR1 and CDR2 (germline): MNHEY, SMNVEV (reference sequence). Trimming shortened V by 1 base and J by 3 bases, and 6 bases separated the two germline ends. The CDR3 bases are TGTGCCAGCAGTTTATATACAGACTATGGCTACACCTTC. Encoded protein: CASSLYTDYGYTF.

The chain employs TRBV5-1 and TRBJ1-1; D gene unclear. Per germline, CDR1 SGHRS and CDR2 YFSETQ. The CDR3 loop spans 15 amino acids. The V and J ends lost 0 bases and 2 bases respectively, with 11 bases between them. The CDR3 DNA reads TGCGCCAGCAGCTTGGGATCCTCGTTTAACACTGAAGCTTTCTTT. Protein product: CASSLGSSFNTEAFF.

This chain uses TRBV6-5 with TRBJ2-7; 9 positions agree with TRBD1. The ends lost 4 bases at V and 0 bases at J; junction bases unmatched: 4. The V gene's germline CDR1 is MNHEY and CDR2 SVGAGI. The CDR3 is made up of 15 amino acids. CDR3 amino acids: CASSSGQGLSYEQYF. CDR3 coding DNA: TGTGCCAGCAGTTCCGGACAGGGGCTCTCCTACGAGCAGTACTTC.